The 21 T cell receptor beta chains listed next were all sequenced from one sample in a study of blood T cells in healthy people across ages. Primers used in a second PCR of roughly 7 to 12 cycles were a sample-barcoded 5' primer and a J-beta primer mix. A single record per CDR3 protein comes from TCRdb applying MiXCR to the 5' RACE reads. The sample shows approximately 810,000 distinct CDR3 sequences, 29% of them seen only once. Sequencing was performed on blood. The origin of the receptors is a woman older than 75 in good health.

J is TRBJ1-3 and V is TRBV30; D is possibly TRBD1 (5 bases). Germline V CDR1 and CDR2: GTSNPN, SVGIG (reference sequence). The V and J ends lost 0 bases and 11 bases respectively, with 14 bases between them. The CDR3 is 13 amino acids. The CDR3 loop is CAWSVLEGRAIYF. The CDR3 DNA is TGTGCCTGGAGTGTACTAGAAGGCAGGGCCATATATTTT. The full variable domain, with the rest looked up from reference TRBV30 and TRBJ1-3, is SQTIHQWPATLVQPVGSPLSLECTVEGTSNPNLYWYRQAAGRGLQLLFYSVGIGQISSEVPQNLSASRPQDRQFILSSKKLLLSDSGFYLCAWSVLEGRAIYFGEGSWLTVV.

The V gene is TRBV7-3, the J gene TRBJ2-7; TRBD1 is a possible D gene (6 bases). Germline CDR1 SGHTA, CDR2 FQGTGA. The CDR3 is made up of 14 amino acids. Trimming removed 5 bases at V and 2 bases at J, with 13 bases between. The CDR3 loop is CASSASTGPYEQYF. CDR3 coding DNA: TGTGCCAGCAGCGCCTCGACAGGCCCCTACGAGCAGTACTTC.

As for this clonotype: A much larger clone lies a single base off, so this may be a read error. J is TRBJ1-1 and V is TRBV6-5; unclear D gene. In germline, CDR1 is MNHEY, CDR2 SVGAGI. This CDR3 is built from 12 residues. Trimming left V 6 bases short and J 1 base short, with 6 bases between. Here the CDR3 DNA reads TGTGCCAGCAGCGCAGCGAACACTGAAGCTTTCTTT. As protein: CASSAANTEAFF.

The V gene is TRBV6-6, the J gene TRBJ2-2; D remains unclear. Germline CDR1 and CDR2: MNHNY and SVGAGI (reference sequence). The CDR3 length is 14 residues. The V end lost 3 bases, the J end lost 3 bases, and 8 bases lay between the germline ends. The CDR3 region has the DNA TGTGCCAGCAGTTATAAGTGGGACACCGGGGAGCTGTTTTTT. This codes for CASSYKWDTGELFF.

This clonotype was counted a few times. The chain employs TRBV12-3 or TRBV12-4 and TRBJ2-2; D possibly corresponds to TRBD1 (7 bases). This CDR3 is 15 amino acids long. The germline V and J ends were trimmed by 3 bases and 4 bases, with 12 bases remaining between them. CDR3 sequence (DNA): TGTGCCAGCAGTTTTGGGCAGGGGGGCACCGGGGAGCTGTTTTTT. Amino acid sequence: CASSFGQGGTGELFF.

This clonotype was counted between two and nine times. This chain joins TRBV20-1 and TRBJ2-1; D not certain. The germline V gene encodes CDR1 DFQATT and CDR2 SNEGSKA (reference sequence). CDR3 length: 14 residues. Trimming shortened V by 6 bases and J by 0 bases, and 12 bases separated the two germline ends. In DNA form, the CDR3 reads TGCAGTGCCCGCGATATAAGCTCCTACAATGAGCAGTTCTTC. This translates into CSARDISSYNEQFF.

V gene TRBV7-2 combines with J gene TRBJ1-1, with 9 bases lining up with TRBD1. In germline, CDR1 is SGHTA, CDR2 FQGNSA. V lost 4 bases and J lost 5; bases outside the gene matches: 8. The CDR3 is 15 amino acids. This chain's CDR3 is CASSSGTGPGTEAFF. In DNA form, the CDR3 reads TGTGCCAGCAGCTCCGGGACAGGGCCTGGGACTGAAGCTTTCTTT.

About this clonotype: A read error may explain this, as a much larger clone is one base away. This chain connects TRBV12-3 or TRBV12-4 to TRBJ2-1; TRBD1 matches 9 bases. The J call may be wrong; the DNA end is better matched by TRBJ2-7. The CDR3 runs 16 residues. This chain's CDR3 is CASSPNPGQGNNEQYF. For the CDR3, the DNA is TGTGCCAGCAGTCCTAACCCCGGACAGGGGAACAATGAGCAGTACTTC.

This clonotype was counted many times. This chain joins TRBV20-1 and TRBJ2-3; D could derive from TRBD1 or TRBD2 (6 bases each). Germline-derived CDR1 and CDR2 are DFQATT and SNEGSKA (reference sequence). V was trimmed by 6 bases and J by 0 bases, leaving 13 bases between them. The CDR3 has 14 amino acids. CDR3 amino acids: CSAVPGASTDTQYF. CDR3 DNA sequence: TGCAGTGCAGTCCCGGGGGCCAGCACAGATACGCAGTATTTT.

Note on this clonotype: At one end, the junction sequence differs from germline, possibly due to a read error. The genes are TRBV25-1 and TRBJ2-7, with a tentative D call TRBD2 (5 bases). The V gene's germline CDR1 is MGHDK and CDR2 SYGVNS. The CDR3 contains 15 residues. CDR3 DNA sequence: TGTGCCAGCAGTGAAAGCGGAGTGATCTCCTACGGGCAGTACTTC. This gives the protein CASSESGVISYGQYF.

The table lists this clonotype with a few counts. This may arise from a read error, as a much more abundant clone is one base away. The V call is TRBV7-9, the J call TRBJ2-5; D is unresolved. Germline lookup yields CDR1 SEHNR and CDR2 FQNEAQ (reference sequence). Trimming took 8 bases from V and 13 from J, leaving 17 bases between them. This CDR3 contains 11 residues. CDR3 residues: CASQPEAAWYF. CDR3 in DNA: TGTGCCAGCCAACCAGAGGCAGCCTGGTACTTC.

This clonotype was counted between two and nine times. V is TRBV5-5 and J is TRBJ1-2; 11 nucleotides align to TRBD1. Germline lookup yields CDR1 SGHKS and CDR2 YYEKEE (reference sequence). J gave up 7 bases and V 5 bases, and 19 bases lay outside the gene matches. The CDR3 covers 18 residues. CDR3 DNA sequence: TGTGCCAGCAGACGAGGACAGGGGGCATCCGGAACTTCTGGTGGCTACACCTTC. Translation gives CASRRGQGASGTSGGYTF. Drawing the rest from reference TRBV5-5 and TRBJ1-2, the complete variable domain is DAGVTQSPTHLIKTRGQQVTLRCSPISGHKSVSWYQQVLGQGPQFIFQYYEKEERGRGNFPDRFSARQFPNYSSELNVNALLLGDSALYLCASRRGQGASGTSGGYTFGSGTRLTVV.

This clonotype turned up a few times. This chain links TRBV27 with TRBJ2-5; tentatively, D is TRBD1 (5 bases). There are 14 residues in the CDR3. V gave up 6 bases and J gave up 2 bases, with 13 bases separating them. CDR1 is MNHEY and CDR2 is SMNVEV in the germline V gene (reference sequence). CDR3 sequence (DNA): TGTGCCAGCAGACAGCCAGGGCGACAAGAGACCCAGTACTTC. Translating gives CASRQPGRQETQYF.

The sample holds many counts of this clonotype. This chain links TRBV20-1 with TRBJ2-1; D gene unclear. CDR1 is DFQATT, CDR2 SNEGSKA, per germline (reference sequence). V lost 3 bases, J lost 0 bases, and 12 bases lay in between. The CDR3 is 15 amino acids. The CDR3 protein is CSASRGSSSYNEQFF. The CDR3 nucleotides are TGCAGTGCTAGCCGTGGCAGTAGCTCCTACAATGAGCAGTTCTTC.

J is TRBJ2-1 and V is TRBV20-1; D might be TRBD1 (6 bases). This CDR3 spans 15 amino acids. The V and J ends lost 3 bases and 5 bases respectively, with 17 bases between them. Germline-derived CDR1 and CDR2 are DFQATT and SNEGSKA (reference sequence). The CDR3: CSARPPGTRNNEQFF. The CDR3 DNA follows: TGCAGTGCTAGGCCTCCGGGGACACGTAACAATGAGCAGTTCTTC.

Remarks on this clonotype: A much larger clone differs by one base, so this may be a read error. The chain carries TRBV4-1 and TRBJ2-5; D remains ambiguous. The germline V gene encodes CDR1 MGHRA and CDR2 YSYEKL. The CDR3 consists of 14 residues. V lost 1 base and J lost 11, with 17 bases in between. The CDR3 loop is CASSQVYSNDEQYF. CDR3 DNA: TGCGCCAGCAGCCAAGTGTATTCCAACGATGAGCAGTACTTC.

In its sample, this clonotype was seen many times. The genes are TRBV29-1 and TRBJ1-2; no clear D gene. In germline, CDR1 is SQVTM, CDR2 ANQGSEA. The CDR3 has 13 amino acids. Trimming left V 0 bases short and J 4 bases short, with 9 bases between. CDR3 in DNA: TGCAGCGTTGAAGATCGGGCCGGCTATGGCTACACCTTC. It yields the protein CSVEDRAGYGYTF. The complete variable domain, with remaining parts taken from reference TRBV29-1 and TRBJ1-2, reads SAVISQKPSRDICQRGTSLTIQCQVDSQVTMMFWYRQQPGQSLTLIATANQGSEATYESGFVIDKFPISRPNLTFSTLTVSNMSPEDSSIYLCSVEDRAGYGYTFGSGTRLTVV.

This chain uses TRBV4-3 with TRBJ2-1; TRBD1 matches 9 bases. V shed 0 bases, J shed 6 bases, and the junction held 9 bases outside the gene matches. Germline CDR1 reads LGHNA; CDR2 reads YSLEER. The CDR3 is 17 residues long. The CDR3: CASSQDPGQGVSNEQFF. For the CDR3, the DNA is TGCGCCAGCAGCCAAGATCCGGGACAGGGAGTTTCCAATGAGCAGTTCTTC.

There are many counts of this clonotype. This rearrangement joins TRBV6-5 to TRBJ2-7, with D possibly being TRBD2 (7 bases). V lost 5 bases to trimming and J lost 5 bases, with 19 bases between them. CDR1 is MNHEY, CDR2 SVGAGI, per germline. The CDR3 extends over 15 amino acids. The CDR3 nucleotides are TGTGCCAGCAGTGGTCAAGGGGGGGGGCTCCACGAGCAGTACTTC. This translates into CASSGQGGGLHEQYF.

The V and J genes are TRBV20-1 and TRBJ1-5; D not certain. CDR3 length equals 12 residues. Trimming left V 5 bases short and J 5 bases short, with 10 bases between. Germline V lookup: CDR1 DFQATT, CDR2 SNEGSKA (reference sequence). CDR3 region: CSAGPQYQPQHF. CDR3 nucleotide sequence: TGCAGTGCTGGGCCGCAATATCAGCCCCAGCATTTT.

This clonotype occurred a few times. The CDR3 sequence: CASSLGSGGYTDTQYF. DNA for the CDR3: TGCGCCAGCAGCTTGGGGAGCGGGGGATACACAGATACGCAGTATTTT. The rearrangement uses TRBV5-1 and TRBJ2-3, with TRBD2 matching 8 bases. Looked up from germline, CDR1 is SGHRS and CDR2 is YFSETQ. The CDR3 is made up of 16 amino acids. With 0 bases clipped from V and 2 bases from J, the junction kept 5 bases outside the gene matches. Based on the CDR3 plus reference TRBV5-1 and TRBJ2-3, the full variable domain is KAGVTQTPRYLIKTRGQQVTLSCSPISGHRSVSWYQQTPGQGLQFLFEYFSETQRNKGNFPGRFSGRQFSNSRSEMNVSTLELGDSALYLCASSLGSGGYTDTQYFGPGTRLTVL.